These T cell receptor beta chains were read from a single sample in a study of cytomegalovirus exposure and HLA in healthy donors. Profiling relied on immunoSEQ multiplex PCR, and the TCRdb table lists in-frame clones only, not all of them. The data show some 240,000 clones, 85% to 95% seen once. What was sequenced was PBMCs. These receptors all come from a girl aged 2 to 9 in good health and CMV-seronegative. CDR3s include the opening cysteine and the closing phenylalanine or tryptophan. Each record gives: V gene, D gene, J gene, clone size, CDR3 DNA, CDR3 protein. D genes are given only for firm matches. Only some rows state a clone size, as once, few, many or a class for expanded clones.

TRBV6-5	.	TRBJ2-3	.	TGTGCCAGCAGTTACTATCCTAGCACAGATACGCAGTATTTT	CASSYYPSTDTQYF
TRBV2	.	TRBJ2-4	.	TGTGCCAGCTTCGGGACATCCAAAAACATTCAGTACTTC	CASFGTSKNIQYF
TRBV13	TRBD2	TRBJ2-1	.	TGTGCCAGCAGCAAGGGACTAGCGGGACGCTCCTACAATGAGCAGTTCTTC	CASSKGLAGRSYNEQFF
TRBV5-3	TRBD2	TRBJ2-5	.	TGTGCCAGAAGGGGGATGCCTAGCGGGAGTTGGGAGACCCAGTACTTC	CARRGMPSGSWETQYF
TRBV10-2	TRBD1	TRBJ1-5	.	TGCGCCAGCAGTGAGTCAAGGACAGGGGGGCAGCCCCAGCATTTT	CASSESRTGGQPQHF
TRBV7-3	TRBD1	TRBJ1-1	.	TGTGCCAGCAGCTTAACCCCGGGACAGGGGGGGCCTACTGAAGCTTTCTTT	CASSLTPGQGGPTEAFF
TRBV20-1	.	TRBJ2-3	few	TGCAGTGCTAAAACTACAGATACGCAGTATTTT	CSAKTTDTQYF
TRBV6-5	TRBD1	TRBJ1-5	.	TGTGCCAGCAGTCGGGACAGGACCCGTCCCCAGCATTTT	CASSRDRTRPQHF
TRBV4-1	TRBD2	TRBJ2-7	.	TGCGCCAGCAGCCGTACGCCGGGACTAGCGGGGGGTTACGAGCAGTACTTC	CASSRTPGLAGGYEQYF
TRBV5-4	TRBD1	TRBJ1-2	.	TGTGCCAGCAGCTTGCCCAGACAGGGGTTTAAATATGGCTACACCTTC	CASSLPRQGFKYGYTF
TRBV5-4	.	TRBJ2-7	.	TGTGCCAGCAGCTCTGACAGAATTGAGCAGTACTTC	CASSSDRIEQYF
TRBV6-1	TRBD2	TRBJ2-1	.	TGTGCCAGCACCTGGGGACTAGCGTATGAGCAGTTCTTC	CASTWGLAYEQFF
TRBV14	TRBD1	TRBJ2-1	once	TGTGCCAGCAGCCATCTGGACAGGGTTTTCGGTGAGCAGTTCTTC	CASSHLDRVFGEQFF
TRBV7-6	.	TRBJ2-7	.	TGTGCCAGCAGCTTAGTTCTTCACGAGCAGTACTTC	CASSLVLHEQYF
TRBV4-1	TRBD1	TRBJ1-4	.	TGCGCCAGCAGCCAAGTCGACAGGGACGACGAAAAACTGTTTTTT	CASSQVDRDDEKLFF
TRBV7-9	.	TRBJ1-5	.	TGTGCCAGCAGCTTAGATATCGGGGGAGGGGGGGGCAATCAGCCCCAGCATTTT	CASSLDIGGGGGNQPQHF
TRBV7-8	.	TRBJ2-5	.	TGTGCCAGCAGGTCCAGGGGTTTGGAGACCCAGTACTTC	CASRSRGLETQYF
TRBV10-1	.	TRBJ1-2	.	TGCGCCAGCGGCGACAGCAAGGGCTACACCTTC	CASGDSKGYTF
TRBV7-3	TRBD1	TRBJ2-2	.	TGTGCCAGCAGCTCCGGGACAGGAAGTACCGGGGAGCTGTTTTTT	CASSSGTGSTGELFF
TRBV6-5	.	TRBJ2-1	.	TGTGCCAGCAGGAGGGTCAATGAGCAGTTCTTC	CASRRVNEQFF
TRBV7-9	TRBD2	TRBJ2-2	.	TGTGCCAGCACCCCCTTGCGGGAGGTCACCGGGGAGCTGTTTTTT	CASTPLREVTGELFF
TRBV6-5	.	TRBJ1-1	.	TGTGCCAGCAGTTACCATGGCGGGGTGAACACTGAAGCTTTCTTT	CASSYHGGVNTEAFF
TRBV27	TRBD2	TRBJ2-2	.	TGTGCCAGCAGTTTAAAGCTAGCGGGCGTTACCGGGGAGCTGTTTTTT	CASSLKLAGVTGELFF
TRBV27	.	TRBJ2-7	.	TGTGCCAGCAGTCGACGACAGGAGAGCTCCTACGAGCAGTACTTC	CASSRRQESSYEQYF
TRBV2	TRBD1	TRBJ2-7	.	TGTGCCAGCAGCGACTTCGACAGGGCGAGTTCCTACGAGCAGTACTTC	CASSDFDRASSYEQYF
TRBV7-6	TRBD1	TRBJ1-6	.	TGTGCCAGCAGCTTAGCCGGGACAGGGTATAATTCACCCCTCCACTTT	CASSLAGTGYNSPLHF
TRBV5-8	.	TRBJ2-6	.	TGTGCCAGCAGCGTGGGGACTGCCTCTCTGGGGGCCAACGTCCTGACTTTC	CASSVGTASLGANVLTF
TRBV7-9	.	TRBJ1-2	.	TGTGCCAGCAGCCTAATTATGCCGCCAGGGCCCAACTATGGCTACACCTTC	CASSLIMPPGPNYGYTF
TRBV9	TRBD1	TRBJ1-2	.	TGTGCCAGCAGCGTGGACAGGGGGCGGGATGGCTACACCTTC	CASSVDRGRDGYTF
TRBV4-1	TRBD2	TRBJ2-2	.	TGCGCCAGCAGCGCCCTAGCGGGGTACACCGGGGAGCTGTTTTTT	CASSALAGYTGELFF
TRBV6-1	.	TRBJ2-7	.	TGTGCCAGCACCTGGACAAGAGCCTACGAGCAGTACTTC	CASTWTRAYEQYF
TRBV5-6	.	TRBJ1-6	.	TGTGCCAGCAGCTTGGTCAGAAACAATTCACCCCTCCACTTT	CASSLVRNNSPLHF
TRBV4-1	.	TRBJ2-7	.	TGCGCCAGCAGCCAGGGACTGTTCTACGAGCAGTACTTC	CASSQGLFYEQYF
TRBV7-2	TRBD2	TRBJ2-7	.	TGTGCCAGCAGCTTCTTACTAGCGGACTACGAGCAGTACTTC	CASSFLLADYEQYF
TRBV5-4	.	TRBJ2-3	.	TGTGCCAGCAGCATGAGAGCAGATACGCAGTATTTT	CASSMRADTQYF
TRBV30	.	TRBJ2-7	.	TGTGCCTGGGAACAAAGCGGGCCCACCTCCTACGAGCAGTACTTC	CAWEQSGPTSYEQYF
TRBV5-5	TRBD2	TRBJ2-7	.	TGTGCCAGCAGCTTGGTTATAGCGGGAGGGTACGAGCAGTACTTC	CASSLVIAGGYEQYF
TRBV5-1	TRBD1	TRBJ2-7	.	TGCGCCAGCAGCCCCGGGACAGGCATATTCTCCTACGAGCAGTACTTC	CASSPGTGIFSYEQYF
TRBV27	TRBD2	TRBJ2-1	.	TGTGCCAGCAGCCGGGGGGGCTCCTACAATGAGCAGTTCTTC	CASSRGGSYNEQFF
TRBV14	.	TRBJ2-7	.	TGTGCCAGCAGCCATCCGGGGGGCCCCTCCTACGAGCAGTACTTC	CASSHPGGPSYEQYF
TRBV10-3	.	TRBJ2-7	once	TGTGCCATCAGTGGTTTCGGACAGTCTAACTACGAGCAGTACTTC	CAISGFGQSNYEQYF
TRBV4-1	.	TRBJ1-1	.	TGCGCCAGCAGCCAAGACCGTTGGGGCGTGAACACTGAAGCTTTCTTT	CASSQDRWGVNTEAFF
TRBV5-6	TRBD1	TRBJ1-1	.	TGTGCCAGCAGTCTGGTGGACAGGGGACACACTGAAGCTTTCTTT	CASSLVDRGHTEAFF
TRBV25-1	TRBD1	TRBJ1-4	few	TGTGCCAGCAGCGACAGGGCCGTTAATGAAAAACTGTTTTTT	CASSDRAVNEKLFF
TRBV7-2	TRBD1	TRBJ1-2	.	TGTGCCAGCAGCTTAGTGACAGGGAGTGGCTACACCTTC	CASSLVTGSGYTF
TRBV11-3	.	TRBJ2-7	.	TGTGCCAGCAGCCCCTTAACTTCTACCCACGAGCAGTACTTC	CASSPLTSTHEQYF
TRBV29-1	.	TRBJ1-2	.	TGCAGCGTTGTATCTGGCTACACCTTC	CSVVSGYTF
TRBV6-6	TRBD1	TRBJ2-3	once	TGTGCCAGCAGGGGGACAGGGGTACGTGGCACAGATACGCAGTATTTT	CASRGTGVRGTDTQYF
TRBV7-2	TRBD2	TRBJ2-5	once	TGTGCCAGCAGCTTAGGGCGGGAGGGGGAGACCCAGTACTTC	CASSLGREGETQYF
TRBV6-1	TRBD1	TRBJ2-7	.	TGTGCCAGCAGTGAAGTCAGGGGGCCCTACGAGCAGTACTTC	CASSEVRGPYEQYF
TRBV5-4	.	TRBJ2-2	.	TGTGCCAGCAGCTTCCGCGGGGAACTGAACACCGGGGAGCTGTTTTTT	CASSFRGELNTGELFF
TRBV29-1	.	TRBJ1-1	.	TGCAGCGGATCGACAATGAACACTGAAGCTTTCTTT	CSGSTMNTEAFF
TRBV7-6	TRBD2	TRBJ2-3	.	TGTGCCAGCAGCTTAGAGGGCGGGGGAGGCACAGATACGCAGTATTTT	CASSLEGGGGTDTQYF
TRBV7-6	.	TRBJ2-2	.	TGTGCCAGCAGCAAGCTTGGGTTAGCGTCGAACGGGGAGCTGTTTTTT	CASSKLGLASNGELFF
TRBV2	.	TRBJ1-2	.	TGTGCCAGCAGTTCCGGCTATGGCTACACCTTC	CASSSGYGYTF